Listed below are T cell receptor beta chains from one sample, sequenced in a study of T cell clusters in autoimmune cytopenias. With the multiplex PCR reads reprocessed, TCRdb shows one record per CDR3 protein and no DNA. This sample lists thousands of distinct CDR3 sequences; its ten largest clones have around 8.5%. The sample taken for sequencing was peripheral blood. The receptors were gathered from a human donor with an autoimmune cytopenia or autoimmune hepatitis (not recorded which). Each CDR3 is given with its conserved first and last residue. Not all rows give a size; the values are once, few, many and, for expanded clones, a class.

V gene	J gene	clone size	CDR3 protein
TRBV5-4	TRBJ1-2	NA	CASSLANQRSGYTF
TRBV27	TRBJ1-2	NA	CASSLYGGVNYGYTF
TRBV5-5	TRBJ2-1	NA	CASSLAGDNEQFF
TRBV7-2	TRBJ2-3	NA	CASGFSGTNTQYF
TRBV6-5	TRBJ1-2	NA	CASSYGRGQGYTF
TRBV19	TRBJ1-1	NA	CASSPQDRRTEAFF
TRBV6-1	TRBJ1-5	NA	CASSQQGGGNQPQHF
TRBV6-5	TRBJ1-4	NA	CASRRQGREKLFF
TRBV6-1	TRBJ2-1	medium-sized	CASSEMTGGSDEQFF
TRBV5-6	TRBJ2-3	NA	CASSWGGLASTDTQYF
TRBV13	TRBJ1-1	NA	CASTSRQGSRAFF
TRBV19	TRBJ2-1	medium-sized	CASSGDRVAYNEQFF
TRBV29-1	TRBJ1-4	medium-sized	CSVEDRTRTNEKLFF
TRBV6-2/TRBV6-3	TRBJ2-1	NA	CASSYLKADEQFF
TRBV29-1	TRBJ2-3	large	CSVVDDPSTDTQYF
TRBV29-1	TRBJ1-2	medium-sized	CSVEDWEDTRNYGYTF
TRBV5-4	TRBJ2-4	NA	CASSPATGHIQYF